These 27 T cell receptor beta chains originate from one sample sequenced in a study of early T cells in non-severe SARS-CoV-2 infection. TCRdb re-called the 5' RACE reads through MiXCR, storing one row per CDR3 protein. The table lists 64,000 or so distinct CDR3 sequences, around 13% of them singletons. Material: whole blood. Receptor source: an adult who was a healthcare worker with PCR-confirmed SARS-CoV-2 infection or an uninfected control (not recorded which).

This clonotype appeared a few times. V usage is TRBV20-1 and J usage is TRBJ2-3; 10 nucleotides align to TRBD2. This CDR3 region has 15 residues. Germline V gene lookup returns CDR1 DFQATT and CDR2 SNEGSKA (reference sequence). J lost 2 bases, V lost 1 base, and 3 bases had no gene match. The DNA of the CDR3 is TGCAGTGCTAGAGGAACTAGCGGGGTCACAGATACGCAGTATTTT. Protein product: CSARGTSGVTDTQYF.

The gene calls are TRBV11-2 and TRBJ2-3, with TRBD1 matching 8 bases. Trimming cost V 5 bases and J 4 bases; bases outside gene matches: 8. CDR1 is SGHAT, CDR2 FQNNGV, per germline. The CDR3 consists of 15 residues. The CDR3 DNA is TGTGCCAGCAGCCAGAGACAGGGGAGCGCAGATACGCAGTATTTT. Protein: CASSQRQGSADTQYF.

Only a few counts were recorded for this clonotype. This rearrangement joins TRBV7-8 to TRBJ1-5; 11 nucleotides match TRBD1. The CDR3 length is 15 residues. Trimming took 1 base from V and 7 from J; bases not matched to a gene: 3. The V gene's germline CDR1 is SGHVS and CDR2 FQNEAQ. CDR3 nucleotides: TGTGCCAGCAGCTTAGGGACAGGGGGCGACCAGCCCCAGCATTTT. Translation: CASSLGTGGDQPQHF.

This clonotype was picked up a small number of times. This sequence joins TRBV18 and TRBJ2-7, with D tentatively TRBD1 (6 bases). Deletions cut 5 bases from V and 5 bases from J, with 13 bases between. CDR1 KGHSH and CDR2 LQKENI come from the germline V gene. The CDR3 runs 13 residues. DNA of the CDR3: TGTGCCAGCTCATATGCAGGGGAAGACGAGCAGTACTTC. Protein product: CASSYAGEDEQYF.

This clonotype was counted only a few times. The rearrangement joins TRBV7-9 to TRBJ2-7; unclear D gene. Germline CDR1 reads SEHNR; CDR2 reads FQNEAQ (reference sequence). CDR3 length: 16 residues. V was shortened by 1 base and J by 4 bases, with 17 bases between the two germline ends. Written as DNA, the CDR3 is TGTGCCAGCAGCTTAGGGTCGGCACCGCAAGGGTACGAGCAGTACTTC. As protein: CASSLGSAPQGYEQYF.

The V call is TRBV7-2, the J call TRBJ2-3; 10 bases agree with TRBD2. This CDR3 contains 15 residues. After removal of 5 bases from V and 3 bases from J, the junction contained 5 bases not matched to a gene. Per the germline V gene, CDR1 is SGHTA and CDR2 is FQGNSA. The CDR3 protein is CASSLGLAVTDTQYF. DNA for the CDR3: TGTGCCAGCAGCCTAGGACTAGCGGTAACAGATACGCAGTATTTT.

This clonotype was recorded many times. The V gene is TRBV4-3, the J gene TRBJ2-7; 10 bases fit TRBD1. Germline values: CDR1 LGHNA, CDR2 YSLEER. CDR3 length: 15 residues. The V and J ends lost 0 bases and 3 bases, in that order; junction bases with no gene match: 2. The CDR3 nucleotides read TGCGCCAGCAGCCAAGATCGGACAGGGGGCTACGAGCAGTACTTC. This gives the protein CASSQDRTGGYEQYF.

This clonotype has ten or more counts. V usage is TRBV15 and J usage is TRBJ2-7, with D uncertain. With 0 bases removed from V and 1 base from J, the gap between germline ends came to 7 bases. Germline values: CDR1 LNHNV, CDR2 YYDKDF (reference sequence). The CDR3 has 14 residues. The CDR3 spells CATSREASSYEQYF. The CDR3 bases are TGTGCCACCAGCAGAGAGGCGTCTTCCTACGAGCAGTACTTC.

A few counts support this clonotype. CDR3 sequence reads: CSVDRGYEQYF. In DNA form, the CDR3 reads TGCAGCGTTGACAGGGGCTACGAGCAGTACTTC. The chain couples TRBV29-1 to TRBJ2-7; possibly TRBD1 for D (6 bases). Trimming took 3 bases from V and 3 from J, leaving 6 bases between them. The CDR3 runs 11 residues. Germline loops: CDR1 SQVTM, CDR2 ANQGSEA.

The chain recombines TRBV9 with TRBJ2-1; D uncertain. The V end lost 0 bases, the J end lost 3 bases, and 13 bases lay between the germline ends. Germline assignment: CDR1 SGDLS and CDR2 YYNGEE. The CDR3 runs to 16 residues. In DNA form, the CDR3 reads TGTGCCAGCAGCGTAGGAATCCAGACCTACTACAATGAGCAGTTCTTC. It specifies CASSVGIQTYYNEQFF.

This clonotype was seen a few times. The gene calls are TRBV7-6 and TRBJ2-7; 16 nucleotides match TRBD2. The CDR3 runs 16 residues. Germline V gives CDR1 SGHVS, CDR2 FNYEAQ. V lost 5 bases to trimming and J lost 3 bases; unmatched junction nucleotides: 4. The CDR3 here is CASSRGLAGGLYEQYF. CDR3 nucleotides: TGTGCCAGCAGCCGGGGACTAGCGGGGGGGCTCTACGAGCAGTACTTC.

The rearrangement links TRBV7-9 to TRBJ1-1, with 11 bases identical to TRBD1. Germline assignment: CDR1 SEHNR and CDR2 FQNEAQ (reference sequence). The CDR3 runs 15 residues. Germline trimming cut 4 bases from V and 9 bases from J; bases unmatched to any gene: 10. The CDR3 here is CASSSDPGQGVKAFF. CDR3 DNA sequence: TGTGCCAGCAGCTCAGATCCGGGACAGGGGGTGAAAGCTTTCTTT.

This clonotype was recorded many times. The genes are TRBV12-3 or TRBV12-4 and TRBJ2-5; D possibly uses TRBD1 or TRBD2 (5 bases each). The CDR3 length is 12 residues. Between the trimmed V and J ends, which lost 3 bases and 5 bases, there was a span of 7 bases. CDR3 sequence reads: CASSFGDETQYF. The CDR3 DNA reads as TGTGCCAGCAGTTTCGGGGACGAGACCCAGTACTTC.

This sequence joins TRBV20-1 and TRBJ2-7; D is possibly TRBD1 (6 bases). V was shortened by 6 bases and J by 2 bases, with 14 bases between the two germline ends. The CDR3 length is 13 residues. The V gene's germline CDR1 is DFQATT and CDR2 SNEGSKA (reference sequence). CDR3 region: CSAQGSGAYEQYF. In nucleotides, the CDR3 is TGCAGTGCCCAGGGTTCAGGGGCCTACGAGCAGTACTTC.

The CDR3 reads CASSLLYEQYF. In DNA, the CDR3 is TGTGCCAGCAGCTTACTTTACGAGCAGTACTTC. The chain recombines TRBV11-2 with TRBJ2-7; D not certain. The CDR3 is made up of 11 amino acids. Per germline, CDR1 SGHAT and CDR2 FQNNGV. With 2 bases removed from V and 4 bases from J, the gap between germline ends came to 3 bases.

The V call is TRBV7-9, the J call TRBJ1-1; a weak D match, TRBD1 (6 bases). The V gene's germline CDR1 is SEHNR and CDR2 FQNEAQ (reference sequence). The CDR3 is 15 residues long. V lost 1 base and J lost 4, with 13 bases in between. The CDR3 is CASSLEFPRGTEAFF. CDR3 nucleotides: TGTGCCAGCAGCTTAGAATTTCCCAGGGGCACTGAAGCTTTCTTT.

The chain employs TRBV11-2 and TRBJ2-5, with TRBD2 matching over 13 bases. Per the germline V gene, CDR1 is SGHAT and CDR2 is FQNNGV. The CDR3 length is 16 residues. V was clipped by 5 bases and J by 2 bases; unmatched bases: 5. DNA of the CDR3: TGTGCCAGCAGCCGACAGACTAGCGGGGGGCAAGAGACCCAGTACTTC. It codes for CASSRQTSGGQETQYF.

This clonotype was seen ten or more times. The chain carries TRBV6-4 and TRBJ2-2, with 7 bases matching TRBD1. The CDR3 has 15 amino acids. With V trimmed by 4 bases and J by 0 bases, 2 bases remained unmatched. CDR1 and CDR2 from the germline V gene are MRHNA and SNTAGT. The CDR3 protein is CASSGDSSNTGELFF. The CDR3 region has the DNA TGTGCCAGCAGTGGGGACAGCTCGAACACCGGGGAGCTGTTTTTT.

This clonotype was found many times. This rearrangement joins TRBV21-1 to TRBJ1-1. TRBV21-1 is a recognized pseudogene. The CDR3 spans 10 residues. The CDR3 DNA sequence: TGTGCCAGCACGAGTTATGAAGCTTTCTTT. Its protein product is CASTSYEAFF.

This clonotype occurred a few times. This chain uses TRBV11-2 with TRBJ1-1, with D possibly matching TRBD1 (5 bases). Deletions cut 6 bases from V and 0 bases from J, with 17 bases between. From germline, CDR1 is SGHAT and CDR2 FQNNGV. This CDR3 has 16 amino acids. The CDR3 bases are TGTGCCAGCAGGAACCTGGGGGAACATATGAACACTGAAGCTTTCTTT. Translating it yields CASRNLGEHMNTEAFF.

The chain combines TRBV6-1 with TRBJ1-3; no clear D. Germline V gene data show CDR1 as MNHNS and CDR2 as SASEGT. This CDR3 contains 13 residues. V was trimmed by 8 bases and J by 1 base, leaving 9 bases between them. CDR3 sequence (DNA): TGTGCCAGCGATATCGCATCTGGAAACACCATATATTTT. Residues: CASDIASGNTIYF.

This clonotype has a handful of counts. This sequence joins TRBV14 and TRBJ1-2; D is unclear. Trimming removed 0 bases at V and 1 base at J, with 9 bases between. The CDR3 has 15 residues. Per the germline V gene, CDR1 is SGHDN and CDR2 is FVKESK. CDR3 sequence reads: CASSQDTGYNYGYTF. The CDR3 DNA sequence: TGTGCCAGCAGCCAAGATACGGGGTATAACTATGGCTACACCTTC.

As DNA, the CDR3 is TGTGCCAGCAGTGGAGAGTCAGCCCGGAACACTGAAGCTTTCTTT. This encodes CASSGESARNTEAFF. The chain employs TRBV7-2 and TRBJ1-1; D gene ambiguous. Per the germline V gene, CDR1 is SGHTA and CDR2 is FQGNSA. Deletions cut 6 bases from V and 1 base from J, with 15 bases between. This CDR3 comprises 15 residues.

The gene calls are TRBV7-2 and TRBJ1-4, with 7 positions matching TRBD1. Looked up from germline, CDR1 is SGHTA and CDR2 is FQGNSA. The CDR3 runs to 16 residues. J gave up 4 bases and V 5 bases, and 10 bases lay outside the gene matches. The CDR3 nucleotides read TGTGCCAGCAGCCACAAGACAGGGTATAATAATGAAAAACTGTTTTTT. Translating gives CASSHKTGYNNEKLFF.

Many counts were recorded for this clonotype. The gene calls are TRBV7-2 and TRBJ1-1; D gene ambiguous. The CDR3 is made up of 12 amino acids. The germline V and J ends were trimmed by 1 base and 4 bases, with 4 bases remaining between them. Per germline, CDR1 SGHTA and CDR2 FQGNSA. DNA for the CDR3: TGTGCCAGCAGCTTAGGGGCCACTGAAGCTTTCTTT. It codes for CASSLGATEAFF.

J is TRBJ2-3 and V is TRBV12-5; weak D call: TRBD1 (5 bases). The germline V and J ends were trimmed by 1 base and 0 bases, with 5 bases remaining between them. Germline CDR1 and CDR2: LGHNT and FRNRAP. The CDR3 sequence is 14 residues long. The CDR3 DNA reads as TGTGCTAGTGGTTTGGGACAGAGCACAGATACGCAGTATTTT. Protein product: CASGLGQSTDTQYF.

The rearrangement joins TRBV6-5 to TRBJ2-7; 9 bases match TRBD2. V gave up 4 bases and J gave up 2 bases; unmatched junction bases: 6. Germline V gene data show CDR1 as MNHEY and CDR2 as SVGAGI. CDR3 length: 15 residues. CDR3 sequence: CASSSPTSGTYEQYF. In nucleotides, the CDR3 is TGTGCCAGCAGTTCGCCGACTAGCGGAACCTACGAGCAGTACTTC.